The rows below give T cell receptor beta chains drawn from one sample of a study of shared clonotypes between healthy human individuals. Assay used: immunoSEQ multiplex PCR; TCRdb lists only in-frame clones, some missing. The table has 470,000 or so clones, about 78% seen once. The sample was PBMCs. These receptors all stem from a woman in her thirties or forties in good health. Some clones in this sample may be carry-over from other donors' samples. CDR3s include the opening cysteine and the closing phenylalanine or tryptophan. Each record gives: D gene, J gene, clone size, V gene, CDR3 DNA, CDR3 protein. The D gene is left open where the match is weak. Clone sizes are given selectively: once, few, many, or a class where the clone is expanded.

D: .
J: TRBJ1-3
size: .
V: TRBV30
DNA: TGTGCCTGGAGTGGGAATTGGGGTCTGGCTGGAAACACCATATATTTT
CDR3: CAWSGNWGLAGNTIYF

D: .
J: TRBJ2-7
size: .
V: TRBV15
DNA: TGTGCCACCAGCTGGTCAGGGGCCTACGAGCAGTACTTC
CDR3: CATSWSGAYEQYF

D: .
J: TRBJ2-1
size: .
V: TRBV2
DNA: TGTGCCAGCAGTGAAAATAATAGTGAGCAGTTCTTC
CDR3: CASSENNSEQFF

D: .
J: TRBJ1-5
size: .
V: TRBV7-2
DNA: TGTGCCAGCAGCTTCGGCTTTAGCAATCAGCCCCAGCATTTT
CDR3: CASSFGFSNQPQHF

D: .
J: TRBJ2-6
size: few
V: TRBV4-1
DNA: TGCGCCAGCGCCAGCTTCTCTGGGGCCAACGTCCTGACTTTC
CDR3: CASASFSGANVLTF

D: .
J: TRBJ2-2
size: .
V: TRBV19
DNA: TGTGCCAGTAGTATAAAGTACGCCGGGGAGCTGTTTTTT
CDR3: CASSIKYAGELFF

D: TRBD2
J: TRBJ2-7
size: .
V: TRBV6-5
DNA: TGTGCCAGCAGGGGCCTAGCGGAGCCCTCCTACGAGCAGTACTTC
CDR3: CASRGLAEPSYEQYF

D: TRBD1
J: TRBJ2-1
size: .
V: TRBV5-4
DNA: TGTGCCAGCAGCAAGGACAGGGGCGCTTACAATGAGCAGTTCTTC
CDR3: CASSKDRGAYNEQFF

D: .
J: TRBJ2-1
size: .
V: TRBV29-1
DNA: TGCAGCGTTGAAAGATACCCGGGAGACTCCACCTACAATGAGCAGTTCTTC
CDR3: CSVERYPGDSTYNEQFF

D: .
J: TRBJ2-7
size: .
V: TRBV9
DNA: TGTGCCAGCAGCCCAGAGGGGGTTTCTATATACGAGCAGTACTTC
CDR3: CASSPEGVSIYEQYF

D: .
J: TRBJ2-1
size: .
V: TRBV10-3
DNA: TGTGCCATCAGTGAGCGGGGAAGTGCCTACAATGAGCAGTTCTTC
CDR3: CAISERGSAYNEQFF

D: TRBD1
J: TRBJ2-7
size: .
V: TRBV5-1
DNA: TGCGCCAGCAGCTTGGGACAGGGGAGTTACGAGCAGTACTTC
CDR3: CASSLGQGSYEQYF

D: .
J: TRBJ2-7
size: .
V: TRBV5-6
DNA: TGTGCCAGCAGCTCATCGCCTGCGAGCTCCTACGAGCAGTACTTC
CDR3: CASSSSPASSYEQYF

D: .
J: TRBJ1-1
size: .
V: TRBV18
DNA: TGTGCCAGCTCACCATCGGCGGTAAAGAACACTGAAGCTTTCTTT
CDR3: CASSPSAVKNTEAFF

D: TRBD1
J: TRBJ1-5
size: .
V: TRBV7-8
DNA: TGTGCCAGCAGCTTAGGCCCCCTGGACAGGCGTAAAACGGATCAGCCCCAGCATTTT
CDR3: CASSLGPLDRRKTDQPQHF

D: .
J: TRBJ1-2
size: .
V: TRBV18
DNA: TGTGCCAGCTCAGACTCGGGGGGGGACGGCTACACCTTC
CDR3: CASSDSGGDGYTF

D: .
J: TRBJ2-5
size: .
V: TRBV7-6
DNA: TGTGCCAGCAGCTTAGGGGAGATGGAGACCCAGTACTTC
CDR3: CASSLGEMETQYF

D: .
J: TRBJ2-1
size: .
V: TRBV11-3
DNA: TGTGCCAGCAGCTTAGGTGGACCCGGAGCAGATGAGCAGTTCTTC
CDR3: CASSLGGPGADEQFF

D: .
J: TRBJ2-7
size: .
V: TRBV7-2
DNA: TGTGCCAGCAGCCGGACACCCTCCTACGAGCAGTACTTC
CDR3: CASSRTPSYEQYF

D: .
J: TRBJ2-1
size: .
V: TRBV15
DNA: TGTGCCACCAGCAGAGTCTTGGGTAAGCAGTTCTTC
CDR3: CATSRVLGKQFF